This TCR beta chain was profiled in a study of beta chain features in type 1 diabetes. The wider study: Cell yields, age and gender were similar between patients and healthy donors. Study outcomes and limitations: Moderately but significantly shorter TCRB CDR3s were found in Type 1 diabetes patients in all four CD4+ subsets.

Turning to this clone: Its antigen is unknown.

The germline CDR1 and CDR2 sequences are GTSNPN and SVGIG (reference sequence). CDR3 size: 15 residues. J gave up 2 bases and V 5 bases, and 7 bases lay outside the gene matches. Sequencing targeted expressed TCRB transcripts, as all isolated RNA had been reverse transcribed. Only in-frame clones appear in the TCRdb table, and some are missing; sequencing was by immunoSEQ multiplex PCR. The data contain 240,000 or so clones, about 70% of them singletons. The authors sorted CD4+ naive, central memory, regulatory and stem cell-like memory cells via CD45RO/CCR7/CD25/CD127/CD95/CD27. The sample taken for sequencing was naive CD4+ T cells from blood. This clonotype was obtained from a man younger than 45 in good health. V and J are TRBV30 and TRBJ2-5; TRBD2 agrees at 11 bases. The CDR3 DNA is TGTGCCTGGTCCCCTAGCGGGGGGCCGCAAGAGACCCAGTACTTC. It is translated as CAWSPSGGPQETQYF.